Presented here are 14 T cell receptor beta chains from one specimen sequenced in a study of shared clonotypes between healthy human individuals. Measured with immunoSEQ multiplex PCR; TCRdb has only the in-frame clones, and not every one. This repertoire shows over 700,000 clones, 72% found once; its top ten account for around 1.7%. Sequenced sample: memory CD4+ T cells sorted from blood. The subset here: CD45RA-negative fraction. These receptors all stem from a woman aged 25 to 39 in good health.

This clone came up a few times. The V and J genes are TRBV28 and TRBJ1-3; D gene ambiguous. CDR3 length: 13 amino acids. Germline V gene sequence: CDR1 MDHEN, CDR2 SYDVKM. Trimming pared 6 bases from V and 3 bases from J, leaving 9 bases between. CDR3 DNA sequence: TGTGCCAGCAGAAACAGTGATGGAAACACCATATATTTT. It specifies CASRNSDGNTIYF.

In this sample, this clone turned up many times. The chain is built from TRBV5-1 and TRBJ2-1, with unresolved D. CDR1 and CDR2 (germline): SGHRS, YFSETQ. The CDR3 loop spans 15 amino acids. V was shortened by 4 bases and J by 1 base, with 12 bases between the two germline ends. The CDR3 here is CASSIDSASYNEQFF. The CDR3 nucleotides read TGCGCCAGCAGCATAGACTCTGCGTCCTACAATGAGCAGTTCTTC. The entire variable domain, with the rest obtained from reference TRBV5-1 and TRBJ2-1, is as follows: KAGVTQTPRYLIKTRGQQVTLSCSPISGHRSVSWYQQTPGQGLQFLFEYFSETQRNKGNFPGRFSGRQFSNSRSEMNVSTLELGDSALYLCASSIDSASYNEQFFGPGTRLTVL.

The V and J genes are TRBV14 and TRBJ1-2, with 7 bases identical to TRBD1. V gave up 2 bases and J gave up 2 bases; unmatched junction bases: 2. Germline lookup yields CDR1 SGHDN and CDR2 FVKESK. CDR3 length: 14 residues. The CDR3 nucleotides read TGTGCCAGCAGCCAATACAGGGGCAACTATGGCTACACCTTC. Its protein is CASSQYRGNYGYTF.

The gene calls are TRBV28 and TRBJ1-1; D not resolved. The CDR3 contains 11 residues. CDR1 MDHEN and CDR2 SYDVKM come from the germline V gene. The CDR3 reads CGWLENTEAFF. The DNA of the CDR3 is TGTGGGTGGTTGGAGAACACTGAAGCTTTCTTT.

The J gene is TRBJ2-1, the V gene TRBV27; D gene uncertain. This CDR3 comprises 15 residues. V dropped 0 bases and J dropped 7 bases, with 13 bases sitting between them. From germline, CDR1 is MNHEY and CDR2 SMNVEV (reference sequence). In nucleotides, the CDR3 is TGTGCCAGCAGTTTATCGTCCGCTAGTTGGAATGAGCAGTTCTTC. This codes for CASSLSSASWNEQFF.

For the CDR3, the DNA is TGCGCCAGCAGCCCGGACTACCCGACCTACAATGAGCAGTTCTTC. Translating gives CASSPDYPTYNEQFF. The chain has TRBV5-1 and TRBJ2-1; a possible D gene is TRBD2 (6 bases). V was pared by 4 bases and J by 2 bases, with 13 bases between. The CDR3 sequence is 15 residues long. Germline assignment: CDR1 SGHRS and CDR2 YFSETQ. Based on the CDR3 plus reference TRBV5-1 and TRBJ2-1, the full variable domain is KAGVTQTPRYLIKTRGQQVTLSCSPISGHRSVSWYQQTPGQGLQFLFEYFSETQRNKGNFPGRFSGRQFSNSRSEMNVSTLELGDSALYLCASSPDYPTYNEQFFGPGTRLTVL.

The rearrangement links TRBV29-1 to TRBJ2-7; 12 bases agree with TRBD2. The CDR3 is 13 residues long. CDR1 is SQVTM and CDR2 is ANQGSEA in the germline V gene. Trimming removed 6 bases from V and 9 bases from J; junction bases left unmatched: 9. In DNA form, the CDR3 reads TGCAGCGTGACTAGCGGGAGCTCCGGATGGCAGTACTTC. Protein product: CSVTSGSSGWQYF.

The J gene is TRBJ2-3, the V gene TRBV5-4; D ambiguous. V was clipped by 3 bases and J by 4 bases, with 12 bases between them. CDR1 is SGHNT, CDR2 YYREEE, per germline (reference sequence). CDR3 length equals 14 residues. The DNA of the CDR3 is TGTGCCAGCAGCTCCCAGTTTGCTGCAGATACGCAGTATTTT. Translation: CASSSQFAADTQYF.

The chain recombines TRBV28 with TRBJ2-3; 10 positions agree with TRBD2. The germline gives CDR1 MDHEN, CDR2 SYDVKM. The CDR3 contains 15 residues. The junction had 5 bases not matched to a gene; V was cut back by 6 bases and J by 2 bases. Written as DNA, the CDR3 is TGTGCCAGCAGCCCAGCGGGAGGGCCCACAGATACGCAGTATTTT. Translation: CASSPAGGPTDTQYF.

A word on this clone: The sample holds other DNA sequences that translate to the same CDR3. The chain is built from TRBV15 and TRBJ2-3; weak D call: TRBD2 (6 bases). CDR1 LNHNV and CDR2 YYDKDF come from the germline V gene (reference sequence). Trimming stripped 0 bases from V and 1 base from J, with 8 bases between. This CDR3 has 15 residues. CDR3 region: CATSRDPGGTDTQYF. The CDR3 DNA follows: TGTGCCACCAGCAGAGACCCGGGAGGCACAGATACGCAGTATTTT.

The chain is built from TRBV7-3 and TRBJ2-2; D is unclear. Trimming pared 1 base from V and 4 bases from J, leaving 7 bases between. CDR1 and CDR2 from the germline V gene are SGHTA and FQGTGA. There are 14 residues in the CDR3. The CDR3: CASSLRWSTGELFF. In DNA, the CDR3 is TGTGCCAGCAGCTTAAGGTGGTCCACCGGGGAGCTGTTTTTT.

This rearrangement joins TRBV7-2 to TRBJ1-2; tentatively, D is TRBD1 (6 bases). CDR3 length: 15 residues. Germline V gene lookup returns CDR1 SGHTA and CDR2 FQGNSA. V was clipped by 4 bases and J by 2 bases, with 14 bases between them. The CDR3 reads CASSSDSHKNYGYTF. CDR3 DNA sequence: TGTGCCAGCAGCTCGGACAGCCACAAGAACTATGGCTACACCTTC.

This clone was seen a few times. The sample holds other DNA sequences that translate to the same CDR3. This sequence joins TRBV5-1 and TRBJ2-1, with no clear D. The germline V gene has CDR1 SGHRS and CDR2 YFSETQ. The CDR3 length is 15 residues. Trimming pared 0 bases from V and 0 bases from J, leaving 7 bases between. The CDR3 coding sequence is TGCGCCAGCAGCTTGGACAGCCTCTCCTACAATGAGCAGTTCTTC. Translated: CASSLDSLSYNEQFF.

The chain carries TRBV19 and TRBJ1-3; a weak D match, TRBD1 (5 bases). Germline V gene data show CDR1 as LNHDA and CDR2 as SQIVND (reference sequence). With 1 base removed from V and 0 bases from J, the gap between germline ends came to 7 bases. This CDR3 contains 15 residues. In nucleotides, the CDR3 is TGTGCCAGTAGTATAGGACAGCTCTCTGGAAACACCATATATTTT. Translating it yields CASSIGQLSGNTIYF.